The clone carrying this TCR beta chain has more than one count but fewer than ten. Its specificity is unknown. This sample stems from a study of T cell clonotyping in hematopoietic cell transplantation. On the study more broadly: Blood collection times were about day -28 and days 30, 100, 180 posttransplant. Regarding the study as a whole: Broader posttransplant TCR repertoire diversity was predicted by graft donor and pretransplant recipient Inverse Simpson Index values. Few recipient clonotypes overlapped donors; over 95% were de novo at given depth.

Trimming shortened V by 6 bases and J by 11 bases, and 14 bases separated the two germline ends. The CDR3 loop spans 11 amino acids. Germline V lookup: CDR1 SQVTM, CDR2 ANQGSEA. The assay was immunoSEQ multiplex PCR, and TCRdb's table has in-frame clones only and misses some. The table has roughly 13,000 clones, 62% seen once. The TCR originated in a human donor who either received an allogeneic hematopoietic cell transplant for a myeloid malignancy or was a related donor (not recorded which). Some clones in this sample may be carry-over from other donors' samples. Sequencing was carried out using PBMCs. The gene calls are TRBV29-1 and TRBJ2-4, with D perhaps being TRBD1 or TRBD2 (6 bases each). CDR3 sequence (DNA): TGCAGCGTCCGAGGGGGGAGTGTTCAGTACTTC. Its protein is CSVRGGSVQYF.